The next 22 T cell receptor beta chains were all read from a single sample in a study of PD-1 blockade in classical Hodgkin lymphoma. The time point denotes: newly diagnosed, previously untreated cHL patient sample. The data were produced by immunoSEQ multiplex PCR, yet TCRdb's version contains in-frame clones alone and is incomplete. The sample consists of 20,000 to 25,000 clones, roughly 94% of them appearing once. Material: peripheral blood mononuclear cells (PBMCs). The receptors originated from a human donor with classical Hodgkin lymphoma.

V and J are TRBV7-9 and TRBJ1-1; the D gene is possibly TRBD1 (5 bases). This CDR3 region has 15 residues. Germline V lookup: CDR1 SEHNR, CDR2 FQNEAQ (reference sequence). V was trimmed by 4 bases and J by 1 base, leaving 13 bases between them. The CDR3 loop reads CASSSTGTRNTEAFF. The CDR3 region has the DNA TGTGCCAGCAGCTCGACCGGGACGAGGAACACTGAAGCTTTCTTT.

The chain couples TRBV9 to TRBJ2-3; 8 bases are shared with TRBD2. In germline, CDR1 is SGDLS, CDR2 YYNGEE. The CDR3 spans 15 residues. V lost 0 bases, J lost 3 bases, and 3 bases stayed unmatched. This CDR3 is CASSVAGGPTDTQYF. The CDR3 DNA follows: TGTGCCAGCAGCGTAGCGGGGGGGCCAACAGATACGCAGTATTTT.

The rearrangement uses TRBV2 and TRBJ1-3; D is perhaps TRBD1 (5 bases). The CDR3 is 16 amino acids. Per the germline V gene, CDR1 is SNHLY and CDR2 is FYNNEI. The V and J ends lost 5 bases and 0 bases respectively, with 14 bases between them. The CDR3 DNA reads as TGTGCCAGCAGTTCAAAGATACAGGCCTCTGGAAACACCATATATTTT. Translating gives CASSSKIQASGNTIYF.

The J gene is TRBJ2-2, the V gene TRBV4-3; 9 bases line up with TRBD2. CDR1 is LGHNA, CDR2 YSLEER, per germline. This CDR3 is built from 17 residues. The J segment lost 3 bases and the V segment lost 0 bases, leaving 5 bases of the junction unmatched. The CDR3 reads CASSQDFSGGDTGELFF. For the CDR3, the DNA is TGCGCCAGCAGCCAAGATTTTAGCGGGGGCGACACCGGGGAGCTGTTTTTT.

The chain is built from TRBV5-6 and TRBJ1-5, with D unclear. CDR1 is SGHDT and CDR2 is YYEEEE in the germline V gene. The ends were cut back, 2 bases at V and 2 bases at J, with 11 bases in the middle. The CDR3 consists of 15 residues. The DNA of the CDR3 is TGTGCCAGCAGCTTCGGGCCATTTGGCAATCAGCCCCAGCATTTT. This translates into CASSFGPFGNQPQHF.

V usage is TRBV2 and J usage is TRBJ1-4; perhaps TRBD1 as D (5 bases). The CDR3 totals 15 residues. V was shortened by 6 bases and J by 1 base, with 12 bases between the two germline ends. The germline V gene has CDR1 SNHLY and CDR2 FYNNEI. Here the CDR3 reads CASRVMQGTNEKLFF. In DNA, the CDR3 is TGTGCCAGCAGGGTCATGCAGGGAACTAATGAAAAACTGTTTTTT. Full variable domain (remainder filled in from reference TRBV2 and TRBJ1-4): EPEVTQTPSHQVTQMGQEVILRCVPISNHLYFYWYRQILGQKVEFLVSFYNNEISEKSEIFDDQFSVERPDGSNFTLKIRSTKLEDSAMYFCASRVMQGTNEKLFFGSGTQLSVL.

This chain joins TRBV7-3 and TRBJ2-3; 7 bases agree with TRBD2. Losses at the gene ends were 2 bases for V and 1 base for J; bases not matched to a gene: 0. Germline-derived CDR1 and CDR2 are SGHTA and FQGTGA. CDR3 length: 14 residues. In DNA, the CDR3 is TGTGCCAGCAGCTTAGCGGGGGGCACAGATACGCAGTATTTT. Translating it yields CASSLAGGTDTQYF. The full variable domain, with the rest looked up from reference TRBV7-3 and TRBJ2-3, is GAGVSQTPSNKVTEKGKYVELRCDPISGHTALYWYRQSLGQGPEFLIYFQGTGAADDSGLPNDRFFAVRPEGSVSTLKIQRTERGDSAVYLCASSLAGGTDTQYFGPGTRLTVL.

This sequence joins TRBV4-3 and TRBJ1-2; 7 nucleotides align to TRBD1. CDR3 length: 15 amino acids. Germline CDR1 and CDR2: LGHNA and YSLEER. The junction had 8 bases not matched to a gene; V was cut back by 4 bases and J by 3 bases. The CDR3 nucleotides are TGCGCCAGCAGCCCTCACAGGGGCGAAGACTATGGCTACACCTTC. This codes for CASSPHRGEDYGYTF.

This rearrangement joins TRBV30 to TRBJ2-1; TRBD2 matches at 11 bases. V shed 3 bases, J shed 5 bases, and the junction held 3 bases outside the gene matches. The CDR3 loop spans 14 amino acids. The V gene's germline CDR1 is GTSNPN and CDR2 SVGIG (reference sequence). The CDR3 nucleotides read TGTGCCTGGAGCCTGGGACTAGCGGACAATGAGCAGTTCTTC. Its protein is CAWSLGLADNEQFF.

V is TRBV27 and J is TRBJ2-1, with TRBD2 matching over 9 bases. Germline CDR1 MNHEY, CDR2 SMNVEV (reference sequence). With 2 bases clipped from V and 1 base from J, the junction kept 12 bases outside the gene matches. The CDR3 runs 19 residues. CDR3 region: CASSLAGGALNLSYNEQFF. CDR3 nucleotide sequence: TGTGCCAGCAGTTTAGCGGGGGGGGCGCTTAACCTTTCCTACAATGAGCAGTTCTTC.

The CDR3 reads CAISRGEGISGNTIYF. For the CDR3, the DNA is TGTGCCATCAGTAGAGGGGAGGGGATCTCTGGAAACACCATATATTTT. V and J are TRBV10-3 and TRBJ1-3; a weak D match, TRBD1 (5 bases). V was clipped by 5 bases and J by 0 bases, with 14 bases between them. The CDR3 totals 16 residues. CDR1 and CDR2 from the germline V gene are ENHRY and SYGVKD.

The chain carries TRBV9 and TRBJ2-1; possible D gene TRBD2, 7 bases. Trimming left V 4 bases short and J 3 bases short, with 17 bases between. This CDR3 is built from 16 residues. Germline values: CDR1 SGDLS, CDR2 YYNGEE. CDR3 sequence: CASSPGGPPSYNEQFF. The DNA of the CDR3 is TGTGCCAGCAGCCCCGGGGGGCCCCCTAGCTACAATGAGCAGTTCTTC.

This rearrangement joins TRBV29-1 to TRBJ2-7, with D tentatively TRBD1 or TRBD2 (5 bases each). V was clipped by 7 bases and J by 1 base, with 17 bases between them. The CDR3 length is 14 residues. Germline-derived CDR1 and CDR2 are SQVTM and ANQGSEA. The CDR3 spells CSANEGSTSYEQYF. The CDR3 bases are TGCAGCGCGAACGAGGGGTCCACGTCCTACGAGCAGTACTTC.

The chain employs TRBV19 and TRBJ1-3; tentative D call: TRBD1 (5 bases). Germline CDR1 reads LNHDA; CDR2 reads SQIVND (reference sequence). Trimming shortened V by 6 bases and J by 5 bases, and 11 bases separated the two germline ends. The CDR3 extends over 13 amino acids. The CDR3 coding sequence is TGTGCCAGTAGCGGGGGATACAGAAACACCATATATTTT. Translated: CASSGGYRNTIYF.

This chain links TRBV29-1 with TRBJ2-3; 7 positions match TRBD2. Germline V CDR1 and CDR2: SQVTM, ANQGSEA. V was pared by 3 bases and J by 0 bases, with 3 bases of the junction left unmatched. There are 14 residues in the CDR3. For the CDR3, the DNA is TGCAGCGTTGATCGGGAGGCCAGCACAGATACGCAGTATTTT. This sequence encodes CSVDREASTDTQYF.

This chain uses TRBV4-1 with TRBJ2-2, with 10 bases lining up with TRBD1. The CDR3 runs 17 residues. Germline V gives CDR1 MGHRA, CDR2 YSYEKL. The V gene end was trimmed by 3 bases and the J gene end by 4 bases; junction bases not matched to a gene: 8. CDR3 in amino acids: CASSQRQGAKITGELFF. CDR3 nucleotide sequence: TGCGCCAGCAGCCAGAGACAGGGGGCGAAGATCACCGGGGAGCTGTTTTTT.

This chain joins TRBV11-2 and TRBJ2-7; TRBD1 matches at 8 bases. The V gene end was trimmed by 0 bases and the J gene end by 7 bases; junction bases not matched to a gene: 8. The CDR3 consists of 15 residues. Germline lookup yields CDR1 SGHAT and CDR2 FQNNGV. The CDR3 protein is CASSLERQGAREQYF. CDR3 sequence (DNA): TGTGCCAGCAGCTTAGAACGGCAGGGGGCAAGAGAGCAGTACTTC.

On this clone itself: At one end the junction does not follow the germline gene, possibly because of a read error. Other DNA variants within this sample encode the same CDR3. The rearrangement joins TRBV2 to TRBJ1-1; no reliable D call. This CDR3 region has 14 residues. Germline V gene sequence: CDR1 SNHLY, CDR2 FYNNEI. This CDR3 reads CASSVEGQGTEAFF. The DNA for the CDR3 is TGCGCCAGCTCAGTGGAAGGCCAAGGGACTGAAGCTTTCTTT. Using reference TRBV2 and TRBJ1-1 for the parts outside the CDR3, the full variable domain is EPEVTQTPSHQVTQMGQEVILRCVPISNHLYFYWYRQILGQKVEFLVSFYNNEISEKSEIFDDQFSVERPDGSNFTLKIRSTKLEDSAMYFCASSVEGQGTEAFFGQGTRLTVV.

The chain couples TRBV19 to TRBJ1-6, with D hard to call. With 3 bases removed from V and 7 bases from J, the gap between germline ends came to 13 bases. This CDR3 contains 15 residues. Per germline, CDR1 LNHDA and CDR2 SQIVND (reference sequence). DNA of the CDR3: TGTGCCAGTAGTATCGAGAGGAGCGGGAATTCACCCCTCCACTTT. Amino acid sequence: CASSIERSGNSPLHF.

The chain has TRBV7-3 and TRBJ2-5; D could derive from TRBD1 or TRBD2 (6 bases each). The CDR3 extends over 14 amino acids. Trimming stripped 5 bases from V and 5 bases from J, with 15 bases between. Germline CDR1 SGHTA, CDR2 FQGTGA. The CDR3 nucleotides read TGTGCCAGCAGCCAATATGGGGGGCTCGAGACCCAGTACTTC. It is translated as CASSQYGGLETQYF.

The rearrangement joins TRBV7-9 to TRBJ1-1; TRBD1 agrees at 9 bases. V shed 5 bases and J 5 bases; nucleotides not matched to a gene: 9. Germline lookup yields CDR1 SEHNR and CDR2 FQNEAQ (reference sequence). The CDR3 is made up of 15 amino acids. CDR3: CASSTRTGAATEAFF. The CDR3 DNA follows: TGTGCCAGCAGCACCCGGACAGGGGCCGCAACTGAAGCTTTCTTT.

This rearrangement joins TRBV7-9 to TRBJ1-2; 12 nucleotides line up with TRBD1. This CDR3 is built from 16 residues. With 5 bases clipped from V and 4 bases from J, the junction kept 8 bases outside the gene matches. Germline lookup yields CDR1 SEHNR and CDR2 FQNEAQ (reference sequence). The CDR3 DNA follows: TGTGCCAGCAGCCGACGGGACAGGGGGCTGAGCTATGGCTACACCTTC. Encoded protein: CASSRRDRGLSYGYTF.